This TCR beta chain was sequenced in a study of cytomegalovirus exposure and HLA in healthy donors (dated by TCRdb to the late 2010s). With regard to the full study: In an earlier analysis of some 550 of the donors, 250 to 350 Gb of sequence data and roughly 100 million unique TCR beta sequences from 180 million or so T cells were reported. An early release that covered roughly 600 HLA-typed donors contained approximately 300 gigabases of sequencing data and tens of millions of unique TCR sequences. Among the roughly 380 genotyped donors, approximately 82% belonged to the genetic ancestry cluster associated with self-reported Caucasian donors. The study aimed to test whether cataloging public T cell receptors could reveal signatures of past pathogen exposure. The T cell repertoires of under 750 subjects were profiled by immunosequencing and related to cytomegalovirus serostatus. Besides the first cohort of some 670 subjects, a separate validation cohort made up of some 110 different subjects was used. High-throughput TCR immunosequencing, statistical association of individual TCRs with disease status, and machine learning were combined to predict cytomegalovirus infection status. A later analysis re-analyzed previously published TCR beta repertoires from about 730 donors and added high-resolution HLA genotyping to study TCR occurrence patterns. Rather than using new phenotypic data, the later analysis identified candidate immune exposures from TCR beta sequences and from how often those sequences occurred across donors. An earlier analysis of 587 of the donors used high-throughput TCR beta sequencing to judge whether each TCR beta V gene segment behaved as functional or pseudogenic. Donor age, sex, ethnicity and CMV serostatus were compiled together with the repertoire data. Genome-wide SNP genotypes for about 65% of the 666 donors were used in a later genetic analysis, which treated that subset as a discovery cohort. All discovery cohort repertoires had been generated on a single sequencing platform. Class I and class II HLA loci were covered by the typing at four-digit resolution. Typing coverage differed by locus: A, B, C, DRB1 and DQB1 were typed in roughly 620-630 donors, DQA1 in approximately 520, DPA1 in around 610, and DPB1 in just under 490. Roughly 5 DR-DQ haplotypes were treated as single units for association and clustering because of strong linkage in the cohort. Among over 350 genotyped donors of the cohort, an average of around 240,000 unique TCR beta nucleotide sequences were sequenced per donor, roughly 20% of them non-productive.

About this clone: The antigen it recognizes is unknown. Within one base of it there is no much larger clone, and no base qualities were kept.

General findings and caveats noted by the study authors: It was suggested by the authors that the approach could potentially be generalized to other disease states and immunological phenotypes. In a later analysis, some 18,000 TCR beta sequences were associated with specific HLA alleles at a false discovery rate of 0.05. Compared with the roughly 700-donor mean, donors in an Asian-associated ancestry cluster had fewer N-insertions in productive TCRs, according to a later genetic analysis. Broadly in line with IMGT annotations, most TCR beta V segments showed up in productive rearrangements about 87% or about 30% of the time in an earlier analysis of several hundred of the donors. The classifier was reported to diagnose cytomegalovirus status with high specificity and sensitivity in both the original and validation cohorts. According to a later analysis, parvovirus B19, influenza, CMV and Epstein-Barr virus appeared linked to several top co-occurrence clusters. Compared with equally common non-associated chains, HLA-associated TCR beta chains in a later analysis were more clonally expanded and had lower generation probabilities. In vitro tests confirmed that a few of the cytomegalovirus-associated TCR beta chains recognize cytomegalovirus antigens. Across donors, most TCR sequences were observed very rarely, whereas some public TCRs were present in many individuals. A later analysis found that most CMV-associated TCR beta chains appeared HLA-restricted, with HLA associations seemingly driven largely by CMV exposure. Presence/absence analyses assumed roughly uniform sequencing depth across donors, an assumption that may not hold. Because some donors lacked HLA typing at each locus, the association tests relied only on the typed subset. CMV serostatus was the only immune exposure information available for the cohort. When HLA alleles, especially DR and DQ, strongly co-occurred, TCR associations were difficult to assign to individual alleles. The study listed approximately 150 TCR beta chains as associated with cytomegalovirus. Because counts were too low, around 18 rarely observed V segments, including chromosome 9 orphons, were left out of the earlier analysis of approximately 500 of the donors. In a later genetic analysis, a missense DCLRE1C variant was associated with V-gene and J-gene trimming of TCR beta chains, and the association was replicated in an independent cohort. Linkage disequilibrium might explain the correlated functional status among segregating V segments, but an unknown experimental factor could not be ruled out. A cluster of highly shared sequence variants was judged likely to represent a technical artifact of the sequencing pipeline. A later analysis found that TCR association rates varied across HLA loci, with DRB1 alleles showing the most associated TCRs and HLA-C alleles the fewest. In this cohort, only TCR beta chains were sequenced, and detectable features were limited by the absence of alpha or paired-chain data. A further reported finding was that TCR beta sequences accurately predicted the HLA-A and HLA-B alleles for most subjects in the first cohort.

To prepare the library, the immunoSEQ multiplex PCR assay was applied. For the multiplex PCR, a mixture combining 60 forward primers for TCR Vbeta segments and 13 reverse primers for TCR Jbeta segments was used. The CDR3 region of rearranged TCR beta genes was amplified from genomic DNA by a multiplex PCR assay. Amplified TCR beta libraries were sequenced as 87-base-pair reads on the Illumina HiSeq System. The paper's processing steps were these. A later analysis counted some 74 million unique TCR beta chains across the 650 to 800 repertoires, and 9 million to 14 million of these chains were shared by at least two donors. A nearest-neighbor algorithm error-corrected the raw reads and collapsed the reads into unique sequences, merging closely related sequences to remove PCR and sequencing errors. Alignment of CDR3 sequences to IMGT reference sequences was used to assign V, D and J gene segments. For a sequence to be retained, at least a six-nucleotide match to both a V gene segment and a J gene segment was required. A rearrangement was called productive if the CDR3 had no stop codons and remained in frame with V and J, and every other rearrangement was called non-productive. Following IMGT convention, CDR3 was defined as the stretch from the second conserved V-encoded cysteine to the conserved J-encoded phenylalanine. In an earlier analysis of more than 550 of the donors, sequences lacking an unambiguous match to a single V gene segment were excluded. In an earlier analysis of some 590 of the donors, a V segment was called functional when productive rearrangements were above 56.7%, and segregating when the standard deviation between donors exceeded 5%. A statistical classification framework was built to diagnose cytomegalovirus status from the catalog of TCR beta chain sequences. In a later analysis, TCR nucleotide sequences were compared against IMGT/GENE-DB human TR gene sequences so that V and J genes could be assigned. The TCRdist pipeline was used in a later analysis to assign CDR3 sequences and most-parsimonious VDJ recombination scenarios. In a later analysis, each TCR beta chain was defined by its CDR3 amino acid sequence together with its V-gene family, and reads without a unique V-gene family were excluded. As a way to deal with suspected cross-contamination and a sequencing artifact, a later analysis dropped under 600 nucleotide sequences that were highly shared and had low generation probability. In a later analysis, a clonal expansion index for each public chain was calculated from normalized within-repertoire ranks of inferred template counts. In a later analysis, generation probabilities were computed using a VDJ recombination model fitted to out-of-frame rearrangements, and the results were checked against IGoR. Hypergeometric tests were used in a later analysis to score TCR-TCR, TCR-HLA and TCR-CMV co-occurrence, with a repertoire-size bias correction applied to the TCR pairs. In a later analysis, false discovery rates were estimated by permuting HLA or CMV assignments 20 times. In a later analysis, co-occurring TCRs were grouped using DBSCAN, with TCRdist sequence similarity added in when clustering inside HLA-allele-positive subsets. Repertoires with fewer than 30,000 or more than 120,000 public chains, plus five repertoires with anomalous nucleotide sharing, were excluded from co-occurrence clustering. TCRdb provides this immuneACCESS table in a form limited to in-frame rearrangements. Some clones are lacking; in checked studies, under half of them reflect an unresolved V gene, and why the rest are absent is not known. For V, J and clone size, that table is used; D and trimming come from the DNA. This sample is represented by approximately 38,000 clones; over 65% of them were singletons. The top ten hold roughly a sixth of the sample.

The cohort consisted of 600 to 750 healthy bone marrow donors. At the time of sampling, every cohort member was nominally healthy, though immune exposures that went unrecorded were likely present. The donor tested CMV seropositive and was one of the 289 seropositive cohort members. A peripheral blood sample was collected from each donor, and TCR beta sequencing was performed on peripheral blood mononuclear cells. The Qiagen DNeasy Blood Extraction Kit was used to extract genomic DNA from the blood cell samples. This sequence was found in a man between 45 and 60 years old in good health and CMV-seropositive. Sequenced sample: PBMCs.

The CDR3 region reads CATSFGGASNYGYTF. The nucleotides are TGTGCCACCAGCTTCGGAGGGGCATCTAACTATGGCTACACCTTC. The chain is encoded by TRBV15 joined to TRBJ1-2; TRBD1 is a weak D gene call, 5 bases matching. Cut back by 5 bases and 0 bases, the V and J ends lie 13 bases apart. The germline V gene (reference sequence) supplies CDR1 LNHNV and CDR2 YYDKDF. The CDR3 sequence holds 15 residues, the cysteine and phenylalanine included. The read is trimmed to its CDR3 DNA, 45 bases read in frame from base 1. The full variable domain, completed from the reference TRBV15 and TRBJ1-2 proteins outside the CDR3, reads DAMVIQNPRYQVTQFGKPVTLSCSQTLNHNVMYWYQQKSSQAPKLLFHYYDKDFNNEADTPDNFQSRRPNTSFCFLDIRSPGLGDTAMYLCATSFGGASNYGYTFGSGTRLTVV.